These 27 T cell receptor beta chains were sequenced from one sample in a study of identical twins. TCRdb passed the 5' RACE reads through MiXCR, listing each CDR3 protein once. The sample lists roughly 690,000 distinct CDR3 sequences, roughly 20% occurring once. The data were also submitted as part of a second study, on T cells expressing NK-cell markers.

Sequencing was done on a sample of PBMCs. The receptors originated from a young woman in good health.

This clonotype was recorded many times. The chain uses TRBV6-1 and TRBJ2-1; 14 nucleotides match TRBD2. The CDR3 spans 15 residues. The germline V gene encodes CDR1 MNHNS and CDR2 SASEGT. V trimming: 5 bases; J trimming: 6 bases; junction bases outside the gene matches: 3. The CDR3 here is CASSPTSGRANEQFF. CDR3 nucleotide sequence: TGTGCCAGCAGTCCGACTAGCGGGAGGGCCAATGAGCAGTTCTTC.

This clonotype was counted only a few times. J is TRBJ1-2 and V is TRBV6-1; TRBD1 aligns across 7 bases. The CDR3 runs to 14 residues. V gave up 6 bases and J gave up 8 bases; unmatched junction bases: 12. Germline V CDR1 and CDR2: MNHNS, SASEGT. The CDR3 protein is CASSPTGFEGGYTF. CDR3 bases: TGTGCCAGCAGCCCGACAGGGTTTGAAGGAGGCTACACCTTC.

In DNA form, the CDR3 reads TGCAGCTCAGGACTAGCGGGAGACTCAGATACGCAGTATTTT. This codes for CSSGLAGDSDTQYF. V and J are TRBV29-1 and TRBJ2-3; 13 nucleotides line up with TRBD2. CDR3 size: 14 residues. The germline CDR1 and CDR2 sequences are SQVTM and ANQGSEA. Unmatched junction bases numbered 6, after V lost 8 bases and J lost 4 bases.

This clonotype was seen repeatedly, ten times or more. A read error may account for a junction end that differs from germline. The rearrangement joins TRBV5-1 to TRBJ2-1; 11 bases match TRBD2. Germline V gene data show CDR1 as SGHRS and CDR2 as YFSETQ. There are 15 residues in the CDR3. CDR3 protein: CASSPGLAVYNEQFF. CDR3 bases: TGTGCCAGCAGCCCGGGACTAGCGGTCTACAATGAGCAGTTCTTC.

By frequency in the sample, this clonotype is medium-sized. CDR3 in DNA: TGTGCCACCAGCAGAGTGGAGACCGGGGAGCTGTTTTTT. This gives the protein CATSRVETGELFF. The chain uses TRBV15 and TRBJ2-2; unclear D gene. Between the trimmed V and J ends, which lost 1 base and 5 bases, there was a span of 5 bases. Germline V CDR1 and CDR2: LNHNV, YYDKDF (reference sequence). The CDR3 spans 13 residues.

This chain's CDR3 is CSVHFGTTSSYEQYF. The CDR3 nucleotides read TGCAGCGTTCATTTCGGGACAACTTCTTCCTACGAGCAGTACTTC. V gene TRBV29-1 combines with J gene TRBJ2-7; perhaps TRBD1 as D (6 bases). Germline V gene data show CDR1 as SQVTM and CDR2 as ANQGSEA. Trimming pared 5 bases from V and 1 base from J, leaving 18 bases between. The CDR3 has 15 residues.

This clonotype came up many times. This chain joins TRBV29-1 and TRBJ1-5; weak D call: TRBD1 (6 bases). V dropped 7 bases and J dropped 3 bases, with 13 bases sitting between them. The CDR3 is made up of 13 amino acids. Germline loops: CDR1 SQVTM, CDR2 ANQGSEA. This CDR3 is CSASTGFNQPQHF. The CDR3 DNA sequence: TGCAGCGCGAGTACAGGGTTCAATCAGCCCCAGCATTTT.

This clonotype was picked up a small number of times. The V gene is TRBV25-1, the J gene TRBJ2-7, with TRBD2 identical over 13 bases. The length of the CDR3 is 16 residues. The ends lost 2 bases at V and 3 bases at J; junction bases unmatched: 4. Germline V CDR1 and CDR2: MGHDK, SYGVNS. Here the CDR3 reads CASSEIGTSGIYEQYF. CDR3 sequence (DNA): TGTGCCAGCAGTGAAATAGGGACTAGCGGGATCTACGAGCAGTACTTC.

Of note for this clonotype: Since a much larger clone is just one base distant, this may be a read error. The chain uses TRBV12-3 or TRBV12-4 and TRBJ2-3; TRBD2 agrees at 7 bases. The CDR3 is 16 residues long. With 5 bases clipped from V and 5 bases from J, the junction kept 13 bases outside the gene matches. The CDR3 sequence is CASSAGRGPELDTQYF. In DNA, the CDR3 is TGTGCCAGCAGTGCAGGGAGGGGTCCCGAACTAGATACGCAGTATTTT.

This chain joins TRBV2 and TRBJ2-6, with unresolved D. This CDR3 comprises 15 residues. With 2 bases removed from V and 1 base from J, the gap between germline ends came to 6 bases. Germline V gene lookup returns CDR1 SNHLY and CDR2 FYNNEI. This CDR3 is CASSEHPSGANVLTF. In nucleotides, the CDR3 is TGTGCCAGCAGTGAACACCCATCTGGGGCCAACGTCCTGACTTTC.

Comments on this clonotype: At one end the junction does not follow the germline gene, possibly because of a read error. DNA of the CDR3: TGTGCCATCAGCTTTTCTGGACAGGGGTTTCCTTTGTATGGCTACACCTTC. As protein: CAISFSGQGFPLYGYTF. V is TRBV7-2 and J is TRBJ1-2; 9 bases map to TRBD1. CDR3 length: 17 residues. Germline V gene sequence: CDR1 SGHTA, CDR2 FQGNSA.

This clonotype was seen repeatedly, ten times or more. One end of the junction does not line up with germline, which may come from a read error. The chain has TRBV12-3 or TRBV12-4 and TRBJ2-3; TRBD1 might be the D (6 bases). The length of the CDR3 is 14 residues. The CDR3 sequence is CASSSRQGTDTQYF. The DNA for the CDR3 is TGCGCCAGCAGCTCACGACAGGGCACAGATACGCAGTATTTT.

This clonotype was counted only a few times. This chain uses TRBV5-1 with TRBJ2-3; 7 bases map to TRBD2. This CDR3 is built from 15 residues. Unmatched junction bases numbered 2, after V lost 1 base and J lost 0 bases. Germline V CDR1 and CDR2: SGHRS, YFSETQ. The CDR3 nucleotides are TGCGCCAGCAGCTTGCAGACTAGCAGCACAGATACGCAGTATTTT. Its protein is CASSLQTSSTDTQYF.

This clonotype occurred a few times. This chain connects TRBV10-3 to TRBJ1-2; D remains ambiguous. Germline V gene sequence: CDR1 ENHRY, CDR2 SYGVKD. V lost 4 bases and J 3 bases, leaving 9 bases between the germline ends. This CDR3 has 13 residues. CDR3 protein: CAISGRTDYGYTF. In nucleotides, the CDR3 is TGTGCCATCAGTGGTCGGACGGACTATGGCTACACCTTC.

This clonotype was seen more than once but under ten times. The J gene is TRBJ2-7, the V gene TRBV29-1; TRBD2 is a possible D gene (7 bases). V lost 7 bases and J 6 bases, leaving 16 bases between the germline ends. The CDR3 has 12 residues. The germline gives CDR1 SQVTM, CDR2 ANQGSEA. CDR3 in DNA: TGCAGCGCCTCAGACGGGGGGCCCGAGCAGTACTTC. The encoded protein is CSASDGGPEQYF.

The chain is built from TRBV2 and TRBJ2-5; 9 nucleotides align to TRBD1. From germline, CDR1 is SNHLY and CDR2 FYNNEI. J lost 1 base, V lost 3 bases, and 3 bases had no gene match. The length of the CDR3 is 15 residues. CDR3 bases: TGTGCCAGCAGTGATGACAGGGGGTTCCAAGAGACCCAGTACTTC. Protein sequence: CASSDDRGFQETQYF.

At least ten counts were recorded for this clonotype. The J gene is TRBJ2-5, the V gene TRBV20-1; 13 nucleotides align to TRBD2. The CDR3 extends over 15 amino acids. In germline, CDR1 is DFQATT, CDR2 SNEGSKA (reference sequence). V lost 5 bases, J lost 3 bases, and 6 bases stayed unmatched. CDR3 loop: CSAGGTSGVKETQYF. For the CDR3, the DNA is TGCAGTGCTGGAGGGACTAGCGGGGTAAAAGAGACCCAGTACTTC.

The chain couples TRBV5-1 to TRBJ2-5, with 7 bases lining up with TRBD1. V lost 0 bases to trimming and J lost 13 bases; unmatched junction nucleotides: 3. Germline V gives CDR1 SGHRS, CDR2 YFSETQ. This CDR3 contains 11 residues. The CDR3 nucleotides are TGCGCCAGCAGCTTGGGGGACAGTCCGTACTTC. It codes for CASSLGDSPYF.

The chain uses TRBV11-2 and TRBJ2-1; TRBD2 matches 7 bases. Germline assignment: CDR1 SGHAT and CDR2 FQNNGV. The V and J ends lost 11 bases and 4 bases, in that order; junction bases with no gene match: 5. This CDR3 has 12 residues. The CDR3, as DNA: TGTGCCTGCTCGGGAGGTTACAATGAGCAGTTCTTC. This translates into CACSGGYNEQFF.

This clonotype was counted ten times or more. The genes are TRBV18 and TRBJ2-3; no reliable D call. V lost 8 bases to trimming and J lost 6 bases, with 12 bases between them. The CDR3 length is 12 residues. CDR1 and CDR2 (germline): KGHSH, LQKENI. CDR3 sequence reads: CASSPLADTQYF. CDR3 nucleotide sequence: TGTGCCAGCAGTCCCCTTGCTGATACGCAGTATTTT.

This clonotype was seen repeatedly, ten times or more. DNA of the CDR3: TGTGCCATCAGTGCGACAGGGGCTATCGCCACAGATACGCAGTATTTT. Protein: CAISATGAIATDTQYF. The chain combines TRBV10-3 with TRBJ2-3, with TRBD1 matching over 8 bases. This CDR3 is 16 amino acids long. Per the germline V gene, CDR1 is ENHRY and CDR2 is SYGVKD. Trimming cost V 4 bases and J 2 bases; bases outside gene matches: 8.

This clonotype was seen many times. This rearrangement joins TRBV29-1 to TRBJ2-1; tentatively, D is TRBD2 (6 bases). CDR1 SQVTM and CDR2 ANQGSEA come from the germline V gene. The CDR3 is made up of 12 amino acids. V lost 0 bases and J lost 12, with 12 bases in between. The CDR3 nucleotides are TGCAGCGTTGAAGATCTAGCGCTAGGGCAGTTCTTC. It translates to CSVEDLALGQFF.

This clonotype was found a few times. J is TRBJ2-5 and V is TRBV9; no clear D gene. V was cut by 3 bases and J by 2 bases, with 20 bases left in between. This CDR3 spans 17 amino acids. Germline assignment: CDR1 SGDLS and CDR2 YYNGEE. The CDR3, as DNA: TGTGCCAGCAGCGCTAACCAGGTGCTAGAGTCGCAAGAGACCCAGTACTTC. Residues: CASSANQVLESQETQYF.

This clonotype was found a few times. The chain combines TRBV11-2 with TRBJ1-1; D is unresolved. The V end lost 5 bases, the J end lost 3 bases, and 16 bases lay between the germline ends. The CDR3 consists of 15 residues. From germline, CDR1 is SGHAT and CDR2 FQNNGV. The CDR3 DNA follows: TGTGCCAGCAGCCCCCGGTGGGGTGAGGACACTGAAGCTTTCTTT. Translation gives CASSPRWGEDTEAFF. Filled out from reference TRBV11-2 and TRBJ1-1, the complete variable domain reads EAGVAQSPRYKIIEKRQSVAFWCNPISGHATLYWYQQILGQGPKLLIQFQNNGVVDDSQLPKDRFSAERLKGVDSTLKIQPAKLEDSAVYLCASSPRWGEDTEAFFGQGTRLTVV.

This clonotype has at least ten counts. The genes are TRBV4-2 and TRBJ1-2; D possibly corresponds to TRBD1 (6 bases). V was pared by 0 bases and J by 4 bases, with 15 bases between. CDR1 LGHNA and CDR2 YNFKEQ come from the germline V gene. The CDR3 runs 16 residues. In nucleotides, the CDR3 is TGTGCCAGCAGCCAAGATGTTGCAGGGGTTAGCTATGGCTACACCTTC. Protein sequence: CASSQDVAGVSYGYTF.

This rearrangement joins TRBV3-1 to TRBJ2-3, with 12 bases matching TRBD2. With 4 bases clipped from V and 2 bases from J, the junction kept 7 bases outside the gene matches. The germline gives CDR1 LGHDT, CDR2 YNNKEL (reference sequence). The CDR3 runs to 17 residues. The CDR3 nucleotides read TGTGCCAGCAGCCCGACTAGCGGGAGTTGGGTCACAGATACGCAGTATTTT. Its translation is CASSPTSGSWVTDTQYF.

This clonotype has more than one count but fewer than ten. The CDR3 region is CASSPDREPYGYTF. As DNA, the CDR3 is TGTGCCAGCAGCCCGGACAGGGAACCCTATGGCTACACCTTC. The chain employs TRBV7-9 and TRBJ1-2; 8 bases are a match to TRBD1. J gave up 4 bases and V 5 bases, and 6 bases lay outside the gene matches. CDR1 and CDR2 from the germline V gene are SEHNR and FQNEAQ (reference sequence). This CDR3 has 14 residues.